One sample yielded the 31 T cell receptor beta chains listed below, sequenced in a study of blood T cells in healthy people across ages. A second about 6 to 11 cycle PCR used barcoded and J-beta primers. TCRdb re-called the 5' RACE reads through MiXCR, storing one row per CDR3 protein. Here the sample spans 1.5 million to 2 million distinct CDR3 sequences, roughly 52% being singletons. Sequencing was performed on blood. Receptors originate from a woman in her 40s in good health.

This rearrangement joins TRBV28 to TRBJ2-3; 8 bases fit TRBD2. CDR3 length equals 18 residues. The junction had 15 bases not matched to a gene; V was cut back by 7 bases and J by 0 bases. Looked up from germline, CDR1 is MDHEN and CDR2 is SYDVKM. The CDR3 DNA is TGTGCCAGCACCCCTCTTGGTGGCGGGGGGCGGAGCACAGATACGCAGTATTTT. It specifies CASTPLGGGGRSTDTQYF.

The chain couples TRBV20-1 to TRBJ2-1; TRBD2 might be the D (5 bases). Germline V gives CDR1 DFQATT, CDR2 SNEGSKA (reference sequence). The CDR3 has 15 residues. V was shortened by 0 bases and J by 8 bases, with 17 bases between the two germline ends. The CDR3 DNA sequence: TGCAGTGCTAGAGATGTCAGAGGGCAAAAGGATGAGCAGTTCTTC. Amino acids: CSARDVRGQKDEQFF.

This clonotype was picked up a small number of times. This sequence may be a read error, since a much larger clone differs from it by one base. The chain is built from TRBV11-2 and TRBJ1-2; D is uncertain. Germline CDR1 SGHAT, CDR2 FQNNGV. This CDR3 is 12 amino acids long. Between the trimmed V and J ends, which lost 5 bases and 4 bases, there was a span of 8 bases. The CDR3 protein is CASSPHGYGYTF. As DNA, the CDR3 is TGTGCCAGCAGCCCCCACGGCTATGGCTACACCTTC.

V and J are TRBV24-1 and TRBJ2-1; the match to TRBD2 covers 8 bases. Germline CDR1 reads KGHDR; CDR2 reads SFDVKD. CDR3 length: 17 amino acids. The trim removed 0 bases at V and 9 bases at J, leaving 12 bases unmatched. The CDR3 DNA reads TGTGCCACCAGTGATTTGGGCGGACCGGGACTAGAGTGTGAGCAGTTCTTC. It codes for CATSDLGGPGLECEQFF.

This sequence joins TRBV7-8 and TRBJ2-1, with no clear D. The CDR3 sequence is 14 residues long. Trimming removed 4 bases at V and 1 base at J, with 8 bases between. The V gene's germline CDR1 is SGHVS and CDR2 FQNEAQ. This CDR3 reads CASSSDVSYNEQFF. For the CDR3, the DNA is TGTGCCAGCAGCTCCGATGTATCCTACAATGAGCAGTTCTTC.

This clonotype appeared a single time. The rearrangement uses TRBV6-2 or TRBV6-3 and TRBJ2-1, with D possibly TRBD2 on 6 matching bases. The CDR3 length is 14 residues. CDR1 is MNHEY, CDR2 SVGEGT, per germline. Between the trimmed V and J ends, which lost 1 base and 8 bases, there was a span of 12 bases. The CDR3 DNA sequence: TGTGCCAGCAGTTACTGGGGACTCGGTGATGAGCAGTTCTTC. It yields the protein CASSYWGLGDEQFF.

The sample holds one count of this clonotype. The rearrangement joins TRBV24-1 to TRBJ1-2; a possible D gene is TRBD1 (6 bases). Germline CDR1 is KGHDR and CDR2 is SFDVKD. The CDR3 loop spans 14 amino acids. The V and J ends lost 3 bases and 8 bases respectively, with 15 bases between them. This CDR3 reads CATSDLRGAGGYTF. The DNA for the CDR3 is TGTGCCACCAGTGATCTACGGGGGGCAGGGGGCTACACCTTC.

This clonotype has just one count. The chain links TRBV24-1 to TRBJ2-1; TRBD2 is a possible D gene (5 bases). The V and J ends lost 5 bases and 0 bases respectively, with 25 bases between them. Germline lookup yields CDR1 KGHDR and CDR2 SFDVKD. The CDR3 runs 20 residues. The CDR3 nucleotides are TGTGCCACCAGTGGACATCGAGGAGGAAGGGAGTCAACCTCCTACAATGAGCAGTTCTTC. Translated, it gives CATSGHRGGRESTSYNEQFF.

V and J are TRBV7-2 and TRBJ1-2; D is unresolved. In germline, CDR1 is SGHTA, CDR2 FQGNSA. The CDR3 is 14 residues long. V was trimmed by 1 base and J by 4 bases, leaving 10 bases between them. The CDR3 DNA reads as TGTGCCAGCAGCTTAGACTCACGGGGCTATGGCTACACCTTC. Its protein product is CASSLDSRGYGYTF. Using reference TRBV7-2 and TRBJ1-2 for the parts outside the CDR3, the full variable domain is GAGVSQSPSNKVTEKGKDVELRCDPISGHTALYWYRQSLGQGLEFLIYFQGNSAPDKSGLPSDRFSAERTGGSVSTLTIQRTQQEDSAVYLCASSLDSRGYGYTFGSGTRLTVV.

The chain links TRBV4-2 to TRBJ2-3, with TRBD2 matching over 12 bases. Germline V lookup: CDR1 LGHNA, CDR2 YNFKEQ. With V trimmed by 1 base and J by 6 bases, 11 bases remained unmatched. This CDR3 spans 18 amino acids. Here the CDR3 reads CASSQGLAGVGSSDTQYF. CDR3 nucleotides: TGTGCCAGCAGCCAAGGACTAGCGGGGGTCGGGTCCTCTGATACGCAGTATTTT.

The rearrangement uses TRBV19 and TRBJ1-2, with D perhaps TRBD1 (6 bases). The CDR3 covers 15 residues. The V end lost 7 bases, the J end lost 3 bases, and 18 bases lay between the germline ends. Germline CDR1 and CDR2: LNHDA and SQIVND (reference sequence). This chain's CDR3 is CASTSRGRGDYGYTF. As DNA, the CDR3 is TGTGCCAGTACCTCAAGGGGCAGGGGAGACTATGGCTACACCTTC.

The gene calls are TRBV9 and TRBJ2-1; 8 bases fit TRBD1. This CDR3 comprises 15 residues. CDR1 and CDR2 (germline): SGDLS, YYNGEE. V lost 3 bases to trimming and J lost 9 bases; unmatched junction nucleotides: 11. The CDR3 here is CASSERTGSRGEQFF. The CDR3 DNA reads TGTGCCAGCAGCGAGAGGACAGGGTCCCGGGGTGAGCAGTTCTTC.

This chain connects TRBV15 to TRBJ2-3; D gene uncertain. V gave up 0 bases and J gave up 2 bases, with 3 bases separating them. The CDR3 runs to 13 residues. Germline CDR1 reads LNHNV; CDR2 reads YYDKDF (reference sequence). The CDR3 is CATSREVTDTQYF. Here the CDR3 DNA reads TGTGCCACCAGCAGAGAGGTCACAGATACGCAGTATTTT.

This chain uses TRBV20-1 with TRBJ2-5; 7 bases match TRBD2. Germline V CDR1 and CDR2: DFQATT, SNEGSKA (reference sequence). CDR3 length: 13 residues. V dropped 0 bases and J dropped 5; count of bases not matched to a gene: 3. CDR3 in amino acids: CSARDGGWETQYF. DNA of the CDR3: TGCAGTGCTAGAGACGGGGGGTGGGAGACCCAGTACTTC.

The genes are TRBV4-3 and TRBJ2-5; TRBD2 agrees at 7 bases. This CDR3 has 17 residues. Germline trimming cut 0 bases from V and 4 bases from J; bases unmatched to any gene: 11. Germline V gene sequence: CDR1 LGHNA, CDR2 YSLEER. CDR3 sequence: CASSQDRGGSIGETQYF. Here the CDR3 DNA reads TGCGCCAGCAGCCAAGATCGGGGCGGGAGTATTGGAGAGACCCAGTACTTC.

This clonotype was counted between two and nine times. The chain uses TRBV20-1 and TRBJ2-5; TRBD1 matches 8 bases. This CDR3 contains 12 residues. After removal of 5 bases from V and 5 bases from J, the junction contained 4 bases not matched to a gene. Looked up from germline, CDR1 is DFQATT and CDR2 is SNEGSKA (reference sequence). CDR3 sequence: CSAPGGHETQYF. The CDR3 bases are TGCAGTGCTCCAGGGGGCCACGAGACCCAGTACTTC.

The chain carries TRBV6-2 or TRBV6-3 and TRBJ2-7, with 12 bases lining up with TRBD1. Germline CDR1 and CDR2: MNHEY and SVGEGT. The V gene end was trimmed by 6 bases and the J gene end by 5 bases; junction bases not matched to a gene: 8. There are 15 residues in the CDR3. CDR3 coding DNA: TGTGCCAGCAGCTCCAGTGGGACAGGGGGCCACGAGCAGTACTTC. Protein sequence: CASSSSGTGGHEQYF.

V usage is TRBV20-1 and J usage is TRBJ2-7; TRBD2 matches at 10 bases. The CDR3 is made up of 21 amino acids. The V segment lost 4 bases and the J segment 0 bases; nucleotides outside the gene matches: 24. Per the germline V gene, CDR1 is DFQATT and CDR2 is SNEGSKA (reference sequence). For the CDR3, the DNA is TGCAGTGCTAAGGGGCTAAGATCTCGGCTAGCGGGGGTGCGCGTCTCCTACGAGCAGTACTTC. It specifies CSAKGLRSRLAGVRVSYEQYF.

This clonotype appeared a few times. The chain combines TRBV5-1 with TRBJ2-5; D is perhaps TRBD2 (6 bases). Trimming removed 4 bases at V and 0 bases at J, with 13 bases between. The length of the CDR3 is 15 residues. Germline-derived CDR1 and CDR2 are SGHRS and YFSETQ. CDR3 protein: CASSPRDADQETQYF. The CDR3 region has the DNA TGCGCCAGCAGCCCGCGGGACGCCGACCAAGAGACCCAGTACTTC.

This clonotype has more than one count but fewer than ten. The rearrangement joins TRBV29-1 to TRBJ2-1; D might be TRBD1 (6 bases). Germline CDR1 SQVTM, CDR2 ANQGSEA. V was clipped by 3 bases and J by 0 bases, with 15 bases between them. The CDR3 sequence is 16 residues long. The CDR3 sequence: CSVEILRGSSYNEQFF. For the CDR3, the DNA is TGCAGCGTTGAGATTTTAAGGGGGAGCTCCTACAATGAGCAGTTCTTC.

This clonotype has only one observation. CDR3 bases: TGTGCCAGCAGCTTACGAGGGACGGACGACTATGGCTACACCTTC. It codes for CASSLRGTDDYGYTF. The V call is TRBV7-2, the J call TRBJ1-2, with a weak D call TRBD1 (5 bases). Looked up from germline, CDR1 is SGHTA and CDR2 is FQGNSA. The length of the CDR3 is 15 residues. Trimming shortened V by 2 bases and J by 3 bases, and 13 bases separated the two germline ends.

V and J are TRBV7-2 and TRBJ2-5, with a possible D match to TRBD2 (5 bases). Germline lookup yields CDR1 SGHTA and CDR2 FQGNSA. Trimming stripped 0 bases from V and 2 bases from J, with 13 bases between. This CDR3 has 16 residues. This CDR3 reads CASSLAAGLTQETQYF. CDR3 bases: TGTGCCAGCAGCTTAGCTGCGGGTCTAACGCAAGAGACCCAGTACTTC.

CDR3 nucleotide sequence: TGTGCCATCAGTTTGAGGGGGGGGGCGACAGATACGCAGTATTTT. It yields the protein CAISLRGGATDTQYF. V and J are TRBV10-3 and TRBJ2-3; possible D gene TRBD2, 7 bases. The V gene's germline CDR1 is ENHRY and CDR2 SYGVKD. The ends were cut back, 5 bases at V and 3 bases at J, with 15 bases in the middle. This CDR3 is built from 15 residues.

This clonotype was seen a few times. The V and J genes are TRBV7-2 and TRBJ1-2; unclear D gene. The CDR3 runs 14 residues. V was shortened by 5 bases and J by 4 bases, with 14 bases between the two germline ends. The V gene's germline CDR1 is SGHTA and CDR2 FQGNSA. CDR3 bases: TGTGCCAGCAGCCAAAGAGCGACTGTCTATGGCTACACCTTC. It yields the protein CASSQRATVYGYTF.

The chain couples TRBV7-2 to TRBJ1-6; D remains ambiguous. The CDR3 runs to 14 residues. V dropped 3 bases and J dropped 4 bases, with 7 bases sitting between them. Germline values: CDR1 SGHTA, CDR2 FQGNSA. CDR3 sequence reads: CASSLTRYNSPLHF. The CDR3 region has the DNA TGTGCCAGCAGCTTGACCCGATATAATTCACCCCTCCACTTT.

The chain is built from TRBV12-3 or TRBV12-4 and TRBJ2-7; D is possibly TRBD1 (5 bases). The CDR3 is made up of 16 amino acids. The V end was cut by 5 bases, the J end by 2 bases, with 19 bases between. The CDR3 region has the DNA TGTGCCAGCAGTCTCTACAGGTGGGGTAGCCCCTACGAGCAGTACTTC. Protein: CASSLYRWGSPYEQYF.

The V gene is TRBV7-2, the J gene TRBJ2-3; the D is unclear. The CDR3 extends over 13 amino acids. Trimming shortened V by 5 bases and J by 7 bases, and 13 bases separated the two germline ends. Germline V gene data show CDR1 as SGHTA and CDR2 as FQGNSA. The CDR3 DNA sequence: TGTGCCAGCAGCCCCCCCCCGGCTAATACGCAGTATTTT. Translated: CASSPPPANTQYF.

The V call is TRBV28, the J call TRBJ2-3, with 11 nucleotides matching TRBD2. Germline CDR1 and CDR2: MDHEN and SYDVKM. The length of the CDR3 is 17 residues. J gave up 3 bases and V 6 bases, and 11 bases lay outside the gene matches. The CDR3 here is CASSRSTRLAGTDTQYF. CDR3 nucleotide sequence: TGTGCCAGCAGCCGATCAACTAGACTAGCGGGGACAGATACGCAGTATTTT.

This clonotype was detected only a few times. The V and J genes are TRBV20-1 and TRBJ1-2; D is undetermined. This CDR3 spans 13 amino acids. Germline CDR1 reads DFQATT; CDR2 reads SNEGSKA (reference sequence). V lost 0 bases and J 2 bases, leaving 7 bases between the germline ends. The CDR3 sequence is CSARDPRNYGYTF. CDR3 sequence (DNA): TGCAGTGCTAGAGATCCTCGGAACTATGGCTACACCTTC.

V is TRBV13 and J is TRBJ2-5; D unclear. V was pared by 3 bases and J by 0 bases, with 11 bases between. Germline loops: CDR1 PRHDT, CDR2 FYEKMQ (reference sequence). The CDR3 has 15 amino acids. The CDR3 spells CASSFSPRYQETQYF. The DNA of the CDR3 is TGTGCCAGCAGCTTTTCCCCCAGGTACCAAGAGACCCAGTACTTC. The full variable domain, its missing parts supplied by reference TRBV13 and TRBJ2-5, is AAGVIQSPRHLIKEKRETATLKCYPIPRHDTVYWYQQGPGQDPQFLISFYEKMQSDKGSIPDRFSAQQFSDYHSELNMSSLELGDSALYFCASSFSPRYQETQYFGPGTRLLVL.

This clonotype was observed a few times. The chain combines TRBV19 with TRBJ2-1, with TRBD2 as a possible D gene (6 bases). The V end was cut by 5 bases, the J end by 0 bases, with 17 bases between. Per the germline V gene, CDR1 is LNHDA and CDR2 is SQIVND (reference sequence). This CDR3 spans 17 amino acids. The CDR3 sequence: CASSGTPKGLSYNEQFF. In DNA, the CDR3 is TGTGCCAGTAGTGGGACCCCTAAGGGACTCTCCTACAATGAGCAGTTCTTC.